These 27 T cell receptor beta chains came from one sample sequenced in a study of control samples from healthy donors and cancer patients. Here immunoSEQ multiplex PCR was the method, and the copy in TCRdb shows in-frame clones only, minus some. The sample has 150,000 to 200,000 clones, around nine tenths seen once. Input material: blood. These receptors originate from a man younger than 30 in good health.

The CDR3 sequence: CASSLGSLEADEQYF. As DNA, the CDR3 is TGTGCCAGCAGCTTAGGTAGCCTCGAGGCAGACGAGCAGTACTTC. This chain links TRBV7-2 with TRBJ2-7; no definite D call. Germline V gives CDR1 SGHTA, CDR2 FQGNSA. The CDR3 runs 15 residues. The V end was cut by 1 base, the J end by 5 bases, with 15 bases between.

This rearrangement joins TRBV12-3 or TRBV12-4 to TRBJ1-2; maybe TRBD1 (5 bases). The length of the CDR3 is 13 residues. Trimming left V 6 bases short and J 4 bases short, with 12 bases between. The chain's CDR3 is CASSKGTVYGYTF. In DNA form, the CDR3 reads TGTGCCAGCAGCAAGGGGACGGTCTATGGCTACACCTTC.

V and J are TRBV4-1 and TRBJ2-3, with 8 bases matching TRBD2. The CDR3 spans 18 residues. Germline V gives CDR1 MGHRA, CDR2 YSYEKL. With 0 bases clipped from V and 2 bases from J, the junction kept 10 bases outside the gene matches. DNA of the CDR3: TGCGCCAGCAGCCAAGATCCTTCCGGGGGGGGCTACACAGATACGCAGTATTTT. Translation gives CASSQDPSGGGYTDTQYF.

The rearrangement links TRBV3-1 (or the pseudogene TRBV3-2) to TRBJ2-1, with 8 bases matching TRBD2. Germline lookup yields CDR1 LGHDT and CDR2 YNNKEL (reference sequence). V gave up 0 bases and J gave up 8 bases; unmatched junction bases: 6. This CDR3 is 15 amino acids long. The CDR3 loop reads CASSQDPRGGDEQFF. In DNA form, the CDR3 reads TGTGCCAGCAGCCAAGATCCCCGGGGGGGGGATGAGCAGTTCTTC.

This clone was seen a handful of times. The chain joins TRBV7-9 to TRBJ2-2, with unresolved D. From germline, CDR1 is SEHNR and CDR2 FQNEAQ (reference sequence). The V end was cut by 5 bases, the J end by 5 bases, with 12 bases between. This CDR3 contains 14 residues. CDR3: CASSLSVGTGELFF. DNA of the CDR3: TGTGCCAGCAGCCTCAGTGTAGGGACCGGGGAGCTGTTTTTT.

The CDR3 region has the DNA TGTGCCAGCGGATTAGACTCAGATACGCAGTATTTT. It is translated as CASGLDSDTQYF. The chain carries TRBV7-2 and TRBJ2-3; D ambiguous. The CDR3 sequence is 12 residues long. Germline values: CDR1 SGHTA, CDR2 FQGNSA. Trimming left V 8 bases short and J 4 bases short, with 10 bases between.

The chain carries TRBV2 and TRBJ2-1, with D uncertain. Germline V gene lookup returns CDR1 SNHLY and CDR2 FYNNEI. Trimming pared 3 bases from V and 0 bases from J, leaving 12 bases between. The CDR3 runs to 16 residues. The CDR3: CASSEIASSSYNEQFF. CDR3 DNA sequence: TGTGCCAGCAGTGAGATCGCTAGTAGCTCCTACAATGAGCAGTTCTTC.

The CDR3 DNA follows: TGTGCCAGCAGTTATCCGGGACAGGGGAGGAGGGACACTGAAGCTTTCTTT. It codes for CASSYPGQGRRDTEAFF. The chain has TRBV28 and TRBJ1-1; 10 bases are shared with TRBD1. CDR3 size: 17 residues. J gave up 3 bases and V 4 bases, and 11 bases lay outside the gene matches. The germline CDR1 and CDR2 sequences are MDHEN and SYDVKM.

This sequence joins TRBV6-6 and TRBJ2-5; no reliable D call. Germline V gene sequence: CDR1 MNHNY, CDR2 SVGAGI (reference sequence). This CDR3 has 16 amino acids. The V gene lost 0 bases and the J gene lost 3 bases, with 14 bases spanning the gap. The CDR3 nucleotides are TGTGCCAGCAGTTACTCGATGCAGGCAGCCAAAGAGACCCAGTACTTC. Amino acids: CASSYSMQAAKETQYF.

The chain couples TRBV7-6 to TRBJ1-1; TRBD1 matches 8 bases. J lost 4 bases, V lost 4 bases, and 11 bases had no gene match. The germline gives CDR1 SGHVS, CDR2 FNYEAQ. CDR3 length: 16 amino acids. The CDR3 protein is CASSYPPQGVSTEAFF. CDR3 DNA: TGTGCCAGCAGCTACCCACCACAGGGGGTGAGCACTGAAGCTTTCTTT.

This chain connects TRBV18 to TRBJ2-4; D remains ambiguous. Trimming shortened V by 1 base and J by 0 bases, and 13 bases separated the two germline ends. There are 17 residues in the CDR3. Germline V gives CDR1 KGHSH, CDR2 LQKENI. CDR3 coding DNA: TGTGCCAGCTCACCACTGGGCCACCTTCTAGCCAAAAACATTCAGTACTTC. As protein: CASSPLGHLLAKNIQYF.

The chain carries TRBV4-1 and TRBJ2-1; TRBD1 matches at 10 bases. The CDR3 runs to 15 residues. Germline V gene data show CDR1 as MGHRA and CDR2 as YSYEKL. V lost 3 bases to trimming and J lost 5 bases; unmatched junction nucleotides: 4. CDR3 loop: CASSQPTGGNNEQFF. In nucleotides, the CDR3 is TGCGCCAGCAGCCAGCCGACAGGGGGCAACAATGAGCAGTTCTTC.

The chain joins TRBV5-8 to TRBJ2-7; D not certain. V was shortened by 3 bases and J by 6 bases, with 10 bases between the two germline ends. The CDR3 sequence is 12 residues long. CDR1 and CDR2 (germline): SGHTS, YDEGEE. DNA for the CDR3: TGTGCCAGCAGCTCGAGTCCAAGCGAGCAGTACTTC. Encoded protein: CASSSSPSEQYF.

This clone turned up a few times. The sample holds other DNA sequences that translate to the same CDR3. The J gene is TRBJ1-5, the V gene TRBV28; no clear D. The CDR3 has 18 residues. Germline CDR1 MDHEN, CDR2 SYDVKM. Trimming took 5 bases from V and 2 from J, leaving 22 bases between them. The CDR3 region is CASSHPARGLIGNQPQHF. The CDR3 DNA follows: TGTGCCAGCAGTCACCCCGCTCGGGGTTTAATAGGCAATCAGCCCCAGCATTTT.

The V and J genes are TRBV7-6 and TRBJ2-1, with 7 nucleotides matching TRBD2. The trim removed 5 bases at V and 2 bases at J, leaving 15 bases unmatched. This CDR3 is built from 18 residues. CDR1 is SGHVS and CDR2 is FNYEAQ in the germline V gene. The chain's CDR3 is CASSPRNALAATYNEQFF. The CDR3 nucleotides are TGTGCCAGCAGCCCACGTAACGCTCTAGCGGCAACCTACAATGAGCAGTTCTTC.

This clone was detected once. The chain employs TRBV4-3 and TRBJ2-2; possibly TRBD2 for D (6 bases). The length of the CDR3 is 16 residues. Trimming shortened V by 8 bases and J by 3 bases, and 19 bases separated the two germline ends. The germline V gene has CDR1 LGHNA and CDR2 YSLEER. The CDR3 sequence is CASRNLGQRDTGELFF. CDR3 in DNA: TGCGCCAGCCGAAACTTAGGCCAGCGGGACACCGGGGAGCTGTTTTTT.

V and J are TRBV28 and TRBJ2-2; 12 nucleotides match TRBD2. V shed 6 bases, J shed 5 bases, and the junction held 4 bases outside the gene matches. This CDR3 contains 15 residues. CDR1 and CDR2 (germline): MDHEN, SYDVKM. Here the CDR3 DNA reads TGTGCCAGCAGAATCCTAGCGGGGGGGACCGGGGAGCTGTTTTTT. Its translation is CASRILAGGTGELFF.

The sample holds one count of this clone. CDR3 bases: TGTGCCAGCAGCCAAGAACACAGGACAGGGTCCTACGAGCAGTACTTC. Protein: CASSQEHRTGSYEQYF. The chain uses TRBV3-1 (or the pseudogene TRBV3-2) and TRBJ2-7, with 8 bases that match TRBD1. The V gene's germline CDR1 is LGHDT and CDR2 YNNKEL (reference sequence). With 0 bases clipped from V and 1 base from J, the junction kept 5 bases outside the gene matches. The CDR3 totals 16 residues.

The chain links TRBV5-4 to TRBJ1-4, with unresolved D. The CDR3 consists of 15 residues. Germline lookup yields CDR1 SGHNT and CDR2 YYREEE (reference sequence). Trimming removed 0 bases from V and 0 bases from J, with 6 bases in between. The CDR3 reads CASSLAGATNEKLFF. The CDR3 DNA reads as TGTGCCAGCAGCTTGGCGGGTGCAACTAATGAAAAACTGTTTTTT.

The gene calls are TRBV13 and TRBJ1-2; D not certain. There are 12 residues in the CDR3. V lost 0 bases to trimming and J lost 4 bases, with 3 bases between them. The germline V gene has CDR1 PRHDT and CDR2 FYEKMQ (reference sequence). The CDR3 loop reads CASSLGSYGYTF. CDR3 DNA sequence: TGTGCCAGCAGCTTAGGGTCCTATGGCTACACCTTC.

The rearrangement uses TRBV15 and TRBJ1-5, with 8 bases identical to TRBD1. V shed 3 bases, J shed 7 bases, and the junction held 8 bases outside the gene matches. The CDR3 covers 15 residues. CDR1 is LNHNV and CDR2 is YYDKDF in the germline V gene (reference sequence). This chain's CDR3 is CATSRGQEGIQPQHF. The CDR3 DNA is TGTGCCACCAGCAGGGGACAGGAAGGGATACAGCCCCAGCATTTT.

As for this clone: This sample also contains other DNA sequences that code for the same CDR3. This chain connects TRBV2 to TRBJ1-1, with D possibly being TRBD1 (6 bases). The length of the CDR3 is 14 residues. The germline gives CDR1 SNHLY, CDR2 FYNNEI. V lost 4 bases, J lost 1 base, and 10 bases lay in between. The CDR3 sequence is CASSVARGNTEAFF. The CDR3 DNA is TGTGCCAGCAGTGTCGCCAGGGGGAACACTGAAGCTTTCTTT.

This chain links TRBV18 with TRBJ2-1; possible D gene TRBD1, 5 bases. V lost 3 bases and J 6 bases, leaving 9 bases between the germline ends. The V gene's germline CDR1 is KGHSH and CDR2 LQKENI. The CDR3 sequence is 13 residues long. For the CDR3, the DNA is TGTGCCAGCTCACCTACGCAGGGCAATGAGCAGTTCTTC. It specifies CASSPTQGNEQFF.

The CDR3 sequence is CASSRTGVGQPQHF. CDR3 bases: TGTGCCAGCAGTCGGACAGGGGTTGGGCAGCCCCAGCATTTT. The gene calls are TRBV6-6 and TRBJ1-5; 9 bases are shared with TRBD1. Germline V CDR1 and CDR2: MNHNY, SVGAGI (reference sequence). This CDR3 is 14 amino acids long. After removal of 5 bases from V and 7 bases from J, the junction contained 6 bases not matched to a gene.

CDR3 residues: CASSEVAGEGDTQYF. CDR3 DNA sequence: TGTGCCAGCAGTGAAGTAGCGGGGGAGGGAGATACGCAGTATTTT. The rearrangement joins TRBV6-4 to TRBJ2-3; TRBD2 matches 9 bases. Germline CDR1 and CDR2: MRHNA and SNTAGT. CDR3 length: 15 amino acids. V lost 3 bases to trimming and J lost 5 bases; unmatched junction nucleotides: 6.

This chain links TRBV18 with TRBJ1-1; tentatively, D is TRBD1 (5 bases). The V gene's germline CDR1 is KGHSH and CDR2 LQKENI. The CDR3 loop spans 15 amino acids. Trimming removed 3 bases at V and 0 bases at J, with 11 bases between. The CDR3 sequence: CASSPGVGVNTEAFF. The CDR3 nucleotides read TGTGCCAGCTCACCGGGGGTCGGAGTGAACACTGAAGCTTTCTTT.

The J gene is TRBJ1-1, the V gene TRBV3-1 (or the pseudogene TRBV3-2); D not certain. Germline V gene sequence: CDR1 LGHDT, CDR2 YNNKEL (reference sequence). V dropped 6 bases and J dropped 3 bases, with 11 bases sitting between them. CDR3 size: 13 residues. DNA for the CDR3: TGTGCCAGCAGAAATACGGTGGACACTGAAGCTTTCTTT. Translating it yields CASRNTVDTEAFF.